This TCR beta chain is from a study of neurological immune-mediated disorders. Study conclusions and caveats: A possible signature appeared as one related-CDR3 cluster, in which phylogenetic grouping placed the repertoires of 18 of 34 multiple sclerosis patients.

This clonotype was seen repeatedly, ten times or more. What it binds is not known. The CDR3 length is 15 residues. CDR1 ENHRY and CDR2 SYGVKD come from the germline V gene. J lost 0 bases, V lost 6 bases, and 4 bases had no gene match. TCRdb called the 5' RACE reads again in MiXCR, with one record for every CDR3 protein. This table has roughly 62,000 distinct CDR3 sequences, under 2.5% appearing once. The chain employs TRBV10-3 and TRBJ1-1; 10 bases map to TRBD1. The material sequenced was PBMCs. This TCR was sampled from a man aged 45-65 years with multiple sclerosis. CDR3 bases: TGTGCCATCAGCGCGGGACAGGGGTTGAACACTGAAGCTTTCTTT. It encodes CAISAGQGLNTEAFF.